This T cell receptor (beta chain) was found in a study of OX40 agonist ivuxolimab in advanced cancers. Concerning this clone: Its target is unknown.

The data were produced by immunoSEQ multiplex PCR, yet TCRdb's version contains in-frame clones alone and is incomplete. The data hold some 87,000 clones, with about nine tenths observed a single time. Regarding the study as a whole: Antigen targets of the expanded peripheral T cells went undetermined.

CDR1 is SGHAT, CDR2 FQNNGV, per germline. This CDR3 comprises 14 residues. Trimming removed 2 bases at V and 6 bases at J, with 10 bases between. Sequencing used CD4+ or CD8+ T cells sorted from blood, obtained in a trial of the OX40 agonist ivuxolimab. The gene calls are TRBV11-2 and TRBJ2-2; D gene ambiguous. The receptor was isolated from an adult with an advanced solid tumor such as melanoma, head and neck, liver or kidney cancer. The CDR3 region is CASSLLSEAGELFF. The CDR3 nucleotides read TGTGCCAGCAGCTTACTCTCAGAGGCCGGGGAGCTGTTTTTT.